Below are 12 T cell receptor beta chains sequenced from a single sample in a study of post-analysis software for immune sequencing data. Study-wide results and limits: The study found TRBV5-6, TRBV5-1 and TRBV20-1 among five TRBV segments more frequent in patients than controls.

The antigens for these receptors are not known. Every TCR beta cDNA library bore unique molecular identifiers. Each CDR3 protein gets one entry after TCRdb re-called the PCR reads with MiXCR. The table shows 750,000 to 950,000 distinct CDR3 sequences, with approximately 50% occurring only once. What was sequenced was blood. These receptors were taken from a girl between 10 and 17 years old with multiple sclerosis.

V gene TRBV25-1 combines with J gene TRBJ2-7, with TRBD1 as a possible D gene (5 bases). The CDR3 is made up of 16 amino acids. Germline V CDR1 and CDR2: MGHDK, SYGVNS. The V and J ends lost 6 bases and 1 base respectively, with 19 bases between them. The CDR3 sequence is CASSANRWQTSYEQYF. CDR3 nucleotides: TGTGCCAGCAGCGCAAACAGGTGGCAGACGTCCTACGAGCAGTACTTC.

The rearrangement uses TRBV12-3 or TRBV12-4 and TRBJ2-7, with TRBD2 as a possible D gene (6 bases). The CDR3 runs to 15 residues. The V and J ends lost 5 bases and 0 bases respectively, with 14 bases between them. In nucleotides, the CDR3 is TGTGCCAGCAGTCCTCGGAGTAGCGGCTCCTACGAGCAGTACTTC. The encoded protein is CASSPRSSGSYEQYF.

This clonotype was seen more than once but under ten times. The CDR3 DNA reads as TGCGCCAGCTCGGCGGGAGTGGCAGATACGCAGTATTTT. This translates into CASSAGVADTQYF. The rearrangement uses TRBV4-1 and TRBJ2-3; TRBD2 matches at 7 bases. Germline trimming cut 8 bases from V and 4 bases from J; bases unmatched to any gene: 6. The CDR3 length is 13 residues. Germline assignment: CDR1 MGHRA and CDR2 YSYEKL.

The rearrangement uses TRBV20-1 and TRBJ1-5; D perhaps matches TRBD1 (5 bases). The V end lost 0 bases, the J end lost 6 bases, and 9 bases lay between the germline ends. Germline V CDR1 and CDR2: DFQATT, SNEGSKA (reference sequence). The CDR3 spans 13 residues. The CDR3 sequence is CSAREAGTQPQHF. CDR3 DNA sequence: TGCAGTGCTAGAGAGGCAGGGACTCAGCCCCAGCATTTT.

V gene TRBV5-1 combines with J gene TRBJ2-4, with 10 bases that match TRBD1. Trimming removed 6 bases from V and 5 bases from J; junction bases left unmatched: 8. The germline V gene has CDR1 SGHRS and CDR2 YFSETQ. There are 15 residues in the CDR3. The CDR3 loop is CASTSGTGVQNIQYF. CDR3 nucleotide sequence: TGCGCCAGCACTTCCGGGACAGGGGTGCAAAACATTCAGTACTTC.

The chain links TRBV12-3 or TRBV12-4 to TRBJ2-7, with 8 bases identical to TRBD1. The CDR3 runs 16 residues. J was trimmed by 3 bases and V by 8 bases; bases with no gene match: 15. The CDR3 DNA follows: TGTGCCAGCGGCCGAAGTAAGGACAGGGCGGACTACGAGCAGTACTTC. This codes for CASGRSKDRADYEQYF.

The rearrangement joins TRBV18 to TRBJ1-2; D gene uncertain. The length of the CDR3 is 15 residues. CDR1 KGHSH and CDR2 LQKENI come from the germline V gene. The V and J ends lost 6 bases and 5 bases respectively, with 19 bases between them. This chain's CDR3 is CASSPSLEPGYGYTF. The CDR3, as DNA: TGTGCCAGCTCCCCGTCGTTGGAACCCGGGTATGGCTACACCTTC.

This clonotype was detected a few times. This sequence joins TRBV20-1 and TRBJ2-4, with D hard to call. Looked up from germline, CDR1 is DFQATT and CDR2 is SNEGSKA (reference sequence). V gave up 3 bases and J gave up 9 bases, with 24 bases separating them. This CDR3 comprises 16 residues. The CDR3, as DNA: TGCAGTGCTAGGAGTAGACCGAGAGTGAATGGCGGCATTCAGTACTTC. This translates into CSARSRPRVNGGIQYF.

In this sample, this clonotype turned up a few times. This chain joins TRBV5-1 and TRBJ1-2; D gene uncertain. Trimming took off 0 bases at V and 0 bases at J, with 6 bases between the two ends. CDR1 and CDR2 from the germline V gene are SGHRS and YFSETQ. There are 14 residues in the CDR3. CDR3 in amino acids: CASSLEQPNYGYTF. The CDR3 nucleotides read TGCGCCAGCAGCTTGGAGCAGCCTAACTATGGCTACACCTTC.

The V and J genes are TRBV11-2 and TRBJ2-1; D is unclear. In germline, CDR1 is SGHAT, CDR2 FQNNGV. V lost 3 bases and J 1 base, leaving 10 bases between the germline ends. The length of the CDR3 is 15 residues. The CDR3 sequence: CASSFGPGSYNEQFF. DNA of the CDR3: TGTGCCAGCAGCTTCGGTCCAGGATCCTACAATGAGCAGTTCTTC. Supplemented by reference TRBV11-2 and TRBJ2-1, the full variable domain reads EAGVAQSPRYKIIEKRQSVAFWCNPISGHATLYWYQQILGQGPKLLIQFQNNGVVDDSQLPKDRFSAERLKGVDSTLKIQPAKLEDSAVYLCASSFGPGSYNEQFFGPGTRLTVL.

The J gene is TRBJ2-3, the V gene TRBV20-1, with a possible D match to TRBD1 (5 bases). The length of the CDR3 is 13 residues. V gave up 6 bases and J gave up 3 bases, with 13 bases separating them. Germline lookup yields CDR1 DFQATT and CDR2 SNEGSKA (reference sequence). The chain's CDR3 is CSAGDVGTDTQYF. In DNA form, the CDR3 reads TGCAGTGCAGGGGATGTGGGTACAGATACGCAGTATTTT.

This chain uses TRBV20-1 with TRBJ2-5, with a tentative D call TRBD2 (5 bases). Trimming took 8 bases from V and 3 from J, leaving 16 bases between them. From germline, CDR1 is DFQATT and CDR2 SNEGSKA (reference sequence). The CDR3 length is 13 residues. The CDR3 coding sequence is TGCAGTACTGGGGAGTCTCCTAAAGAGACCCAGTACTTC. It translates to CSTGESPKETQYF.